This passage covers 32 T cell receptor beta chains from one sample sequenced in a study of blood T cell repertoires in COVID-19. TCRdb's copy holds only in-frame clones and misses some; the assay was immunoSEQ multiplex PCR. The sample lists 70,000 to 80,000 clones, around nine tenths occurring once. The specimen sequenced was peripheral blood. These receptors all stem from a woman in her sixties or seventies with acute or convalescent COVID-19.

V gene TRBV5-1 combines with J gene TRBJ1-1; D unclear. The V gene's germline CDR1 is SGHRS and CDR2 YFSETQ. The germline V and J ends were trimmed by 3 bases and 2 bases, with 11 bases remaining between them. This CDR3 comprises 14 residues. The CDR3 region is CASSSRTPNTEAFF. Here the CDR3 DNA reads TGCGCCAGCAGCTCTCGAACACCCAACACTGAAGCTTTCTTT. The full variable domain, its missing parts supplied by reference TRBV5-1 and TRBJ1-1, is KAGVTQTPRYLIKTRGQQVTLSCSPISGHRSVSWYQQTPGQGLQFLFEYFSETQRNKGNFPGRFSGRQFSNSRSEMNVSTLELGDSALYLCASSSRTPNTEAFFGQGTRLTVV.

This chain uses TRBV30 with TRBJ1-6, with 9 bases fitting TRBD1. V shed 2 bases and J 8 bases; nucleotides not matched to a gene: 4. The CDR3 consists of 14 residues. Germline-derived CDR1 and CDR2 are GTSNPN and SVGIG (reference sequence). The CDR3 reads CAWSRGQGDSPLHF. In DNA form, the CDR3 reads TGTGCCTGGAGTAGGGGACAGGGAGATTCACCCCTCCACTTT.

The V call is TRBV5-1, the J call TRBJ2-2; TRBD1 matches 8 bases. V lost 4 bases and J lost 1; bases outside the gene matches: 3. CDR3 length: 15 residues. Looked up from germline, CDR1 is SGHRS and CDR2 is YFSETQ. CDR3 in DNA: TGCGCCAGCAGCGCCGGGACAGGGAACACCGGGGAGCTGTTTTTT. Its protein product is CASSAGTGNTGELFF.

The chain links TRBV18 to TRBJ1-2; 11 bases map to TRBD1. This CDR3 is 14 amino acids long. Germline assignment: CDR1 KGHSH and CDR2 LQKENI. V shed 6 bases and J 5 bases; nucleotides not matched to a gene: 5. The CDR3: CASSPDRGLYGYTF. As DNA, the CDR3 is TGTGCCAGCTCGCCGGACAGGGGGCTATATGGCTACACCTTC. Filled out from reference TRBV18 and TRBJ1-2, the complete variable domain reads NAGVMQNPRHLVRRRGQEARLRCSPMKGHSHVYWYRQLPEEGLKFMVYLQKENIIDESGMPKERFSAEFPKEGPSILRIQQVVRGDSAAYFCASSPDRGLYGYTFGSGTRLTVV.

The rearrangement uses TRBV4-1 and TRBJ1-1, with D possibly TRBD1 on 6 matching bases. Per the germline V gene, CDR1 is MGHRA and CDR2 is YSYEKL. This CDR3 is 16 amino acids long. V was pared by 3 bases and J by 4 bases, with 18 bases between. In DNA form, the CDR3 reads TGCGCCAGCAGCCAGGGGGCGGCCAGGGGTCCCACTGAAGCTTTCTTT. This encodes CASSQGAARGPTEAFF.

The V and J genes are TRBV15 and TRBJ2-5, with TRBD2 as a possible D gene (5 bases). CDR1 is LNHNV, CDR2 YYDKDF, per germline (reference sequence). The CDR3 contains 13 residues. Between the trimmed V and J ends, which lost 7 bases and 4 bases, there was a span of 13 bases. The CDR3 protein is CATKGRGRETQYF. In DNA, the CDR3 is TGTGCCACCAAGGGTCGGGGTCGAGAGACCCAGTACTTC.

The gene calls are TRBV18 and TRBJ2-5; tentative D call: TRBD2 (6 bases). CDR3 length equals 15 residues. The germline V gene has CDR1 KGHSH and CDR2 LQKENI. V was clipped by 2 bases and J by 5 bases, with 15 bases between them. CDR3 nucleotide sequence: TGTGCCAGCTCACCATTTCGGGGCGCGGGGGAGACCCAGTACTTC. Protein sequence: CASSPFRGAGETQYF.

This clone occurred a few times. The chain links TRBV4-2 to TRBJ2-3; TRBD2 agrees at 8 bases. CDR1 is LGHNA, CDR2 YNFKEQ, per germline. The trim removed 3 bases at V and 2 bases at J, leaving 10 bases unmatched. The CDR3 loop spans 17 amino acids. CDR3 region: CASSQDPSGGPTDTQYF. In nucleotides, the CDR3 is TGTGCCAGCAGCCAGGATCCCAGCGGGGGTCCCACAGATACGCAGTATTTT.

The rearrangement uses TRBV3-1 (or the pseudogene TRBV3-2) and TRBJ2-2; no clear D gene. V was trimmed by 0 bases and J by 3 bases, leaving 17 bases between them. The CDR3 covers 18 residues. Germline assignment: CDR1 LGHDT and CDR2 YNNKEL (reference sequence). CDR3 amino acids: CASSQDFTGLPYTGELFF. The CDR3 DNA sequence: TGTGCCAGCAGCCAAGACTTTACTGGTCTTCCCTACACCGGGGAGCTGTTTTTT.

The J gene is TRBJ2-1, the V gene TRBV2; TRBD2 agrees at 12 bases. The junction had 8 bases not matched to a gene; V was cut back by 6 bases and J by 8 bases. The CDR3 contains 15 residues. Germline-derived CDR1 and CDR2 are SNHLY and FYNNEI. CDR3 sequence reads: CASRILAGGLDEQFF. The CDR3 DNA is TGTGCCAGCAGGATCCTAGCGGGGGGGCTGGATGAGCAGTTCTTC.

The rearrangement links TRBV4-2 to TRBJ1-5; 7 bases agree with TRBD1. The CDR3 contains 15 residues. Per germline, CDR1 LGHNA and CDR2 YNFKEQ. After removal of 0 bases from V and 5 bases from J, the junction contained 4 bases not matched to a gene. The CDR3 nucleotides are TGTGCCAGCAGCCAAGATTGGGACAGAGATCAGCCCCAGCATTTT. Its translation: CASSQDWDRDQPQHF.

This clone was seen just once. The chain couples TRBV9 to TRBJ2-7, with 7 bases matching TRBD2. From germline, CDR1 is SGDLS and CDR2 YYNGEE. CDR3 length equals 15 residues. The J segment lost 0 bases and the V segment lost 2 bases, leaving 5 bases of the junction unmatched. The chain's CDR3 is CASSVGGGRSYEQYF. CDR3 coding DNA: TGTGCCAGCAGCGTCGGCGGGGGTCGCTCCTACGAGCAGTACTTC.

The chain recombines TRBV9 with TRBJ2-5; 9 bases map to TRBD1. CDR3 size: 20 residues. Germline V CDR1 and CDR2: SGDLS, YYNGEE. The V and J ends lost 2 bases and 1 base, in that order; junction bases with no gene match: 18. The CDR3 protein is CASSVSFGTGTSGGQETQYF. CDR3 bases: TGTGCCAGCAGCGTCAGCTTTGGGACAGGGACATCGGGGGGCCAAGAGACCCAGTACTTC.

V gene TRBV20-1 combines with J gene TRBJ2-1, with D possibly being TRBD1 (5 bases). The CDR3 is made up of 11 amino acids. Trimming shortened V by 6 bases and J by 10 bases, and 13 bases separated the two germline ends. Germline V gene data show CDR1 as DFQATT and CDR2 as SNEGSKA (reference sequence). In DNA form, the CDR3 reads TGCAGTGCCGAAGGGGTGAAGGAGCAGTTCTTC. Protein: CSAEGVKEQFF.

This clone showed up just once. This chain joins TRBV9 and TRBJ1-4; D unclear. This CDR3 is 14 amino acids long. V shed 3 bases and J shed 5 bases, with 11 bases lying between them. The germline gives CDR1 SGDLS, CDR2 YYNGEE. In nucleotides, the CDR3 is TGTGCCAGCAGCGAAGGAGGGTACAATGAAAAACTGTTTTTT. Protein sequence: CASSEGGYNEKLFF.

This sequence joins TRBV25-1 and TRBJ2-5; 8 bases line up with TRBD2. The trim removed 5 bases at V and 7 bases at J, leaving 9 bases unmatched. There are 14 residues in the CDR3. The germline CDR1 and CDR2 sequences are MGHDK and SYGVNS. DNA for the CDR3: TGTGCCAGCAGTACCGCGGGGGGCCGGGGGACCCAGTACTTC. Its translation: CASSTAGGRGTQYF.

CDR3 DNA sequence: TGTGCCAGCAGCTTCCGGACAGGGTCGTCCGGAAACACCATATATTTT. This gives the protein CASSFRTGSSGNTIYF. The chain combines TRBV5-6 with TRBJ1-3; 8 positions agree with TRBD1. The CDR3 length is 16 residues. V lost 2 bases and J lost 4; bases outside the gene matches: 8. Germline CDR1 SGHDT, CDR2 YYEEEE.

This clone was picked up a small number of times. V and J are TRBV7-9 and TRBJ2-7, with 8 positions matching TRBD1. CDR3 length: 14 residues. Per germline, CDR1 SEHNR and CDR2 FQNEAQ (reference sequence). The V gene end was trimmed by 6 bases and the J gene end by 3 bases; junction bases not matched to a gene: 7. CDR3: CASRIQGGRYEQYF. The DNA of the CDR3 is TGTGCCAGCAGAATACAGGGGGGACGCTACGAGCAGTACTTC.

The chain joins TRBV2 to TRBJ1-5; no firm D call. Germline loops: CDR1 SNHLY, CDR2 FYNNEI. There are 13 residues in the CDR3. Trimming removed 4 bases from V and 4 bases from J, with 8 bases in between. DNA for the CDR3: TGTGCCAGCAGTGCACAGCAGAATCAGCCCCAGCATTTT. Translation gives CASSAQQNQPQHF.

This clone was found once. The chain is built from TRBV7-2 and TRBJ1-6; the D gene is possibly TRBD1 (6 bases). This CDR3 has 13 amino acids. Trimming pared 5 bases from V and 7 bases from J, leaving 9 bases between. Germline V gene lookup returns CDR1 SGHTA and CDR2 FQGNSA. The CDR3 loop reads CASSQGQNSPLHF. The CDR3 DNA reads TGTGCCAGCAGCCAGGGACAAAATTCACCCCTCCACTTT.

The chain has TRBV4-1 and TRBJ2-1, with TRBD2 as a possible D gene (6 bases). CDR1 MGHRA and CDR2 YSYEKL come from the germline V gene. The CDR3 extends over 15 amino acids. Trimming stripped 4 bases from V and 0 bases from J, with 10 bases between. The CDR3, as DNA: TGCGCCAGCAGCCTAGCGGAGGCCTCCTACAATGAGCAGTTCTTC. It is translated as CASSLAEASYNEQFF.

The chain joins TRBV4-1 to TRBJ2-1; D is perhaps TRBD1 (6 bases). Germline lookup yields CDR1 MGHRA and CDR2 YSYEKL. This CDR3 is 14 amino acids long. Trimming took off 4 bases at V and 7 bases at J, with 14 bases between the two ends. Here the CDR3 reads CASSPRPGENEQFF. As DNA, the CDR3 is TGCGCCAGCAGCCCTCGTCCAGGGGAAAATGAGCAGTTCTTC.

This rearrangement joins TRBV27 to TRBJ1-6, with 8 bases lining up with TRBD1. The CDR3 is 15 residues long. Trimming took 3 bases from V and 8 from J; bases not matched to a gene: 6. Germline V gene sequence: CDR1 MNHEY, CDR2 SMNVEV (reference sequence). CDR3 DNA: TGTGCCAGCAGTTTTTACGGACAGGGCGATTCACCCCTCCACTTT. As protein: CASSFYGQGDSPLHF.

This chain connects TRBV6-4 to TRBJ1-1, with D perhaps TRBD1 (6 bases). CDR1 and CDR2 (germline): MRHNA, SNTAGT. The CDR3 has 16 amino acids. Between the trimmed V and J ends, which lost 2 bases and 1 base, there was a span of 14 bases. CDR3 loop: CASSDTDRMSNTEAFF. CDR3 nucleotide sequence: TGTGCCAGCAGTGACACAGACAGGATGTCGAACACTGAAGCTTTCTTT.

This clone was observed once. The chain is built from TRBV9 and TRBJ1-4; 10 bases map to TRBD1. Trimming removed 3 bases from V and 8 bases from J; junction bases left unmatched: 10. The germline CDR1 and CDR2 sequences are SGDLS and YYNGEE. The CDR3 totals 16 residues. The CDR3 reads CASSAPPGQGGEKLFF. CDR3 DNA sequence: TGTGCCAGCAGCGCCCCCCCAGGACAGGGGGGAGAAAAACTGTTTTTT.

The CDR3 region has the DNA TGTGCCAGTAGGGGAATGGACAGGGGTGGTCAGCCCCAGCATTTT. Translation: CASRGMDRGGQPQHF. The genes are TRBV19 and TRBJ1-5; 9 nucleotides line up with TRBD1. Trimming removed 6 bases from V and 6 bases from J; junction bases left unmatched: 9. Germline CDR1 LNHDA, CDR2 SQIVND (reference sequence). The CDR3 totals 15 residues.

This clone came up a few times. The CDR3 protein is CASSLPGQGAPYGYTF. Written as DNA, the CDR3 is TGTGCCAGCAGTTTACCGGGACAGGGGGCTCCCTATGGCTACACCTTC. This chain links TRBV5-4 with TRBJ1-2; TRBD1 aligns across 12 bases. The CDR3 covers 16 residues. The germline gives CDR1 SGHNT, CDR2 YYREEE (reference sequence). Trimming cost V 5 bases and J 4 bases; bases outside gene matches: 9.

The table lists this clone with a count of one. This rearrangement joins TRBV28 to TRBJ1-5, with no clear D. Trimming left V 5 bases short and J 2 bases short, with 10 bases between. Germline V gene data show CDR1 as MDHEN and CDR2 as SYDVKM. The CDR3 is 14 residues long. This CDR3 is CASSDGIRNQPQHF. The CDR3 DNA follows: TGTGCCAGCAGTGACGGGATCCGCAATCAGCCCCAGCATTTT. Based on the CDR3 plus reference TRBV28 and TRBJ1-5, the full variable domain is DVKVTQSSRYLVKRTGEKVFLECVQDMDHENMFWYRQDPGLGLRLIYFSYDVKMKEKGDIPEGYSVSREKKERFSLILESASTNQTSMYLCASSDGIRNQPQHFGDGTRLSIL.

The J gene is TRBJ2-7, the V gene TRBV6-6; D gene unclear. Germline CDR1 reads MNHNY; CDR2 reads SVGAGI (reference sequence). CDR3 size: 14 residues. Trimming stripped 4 bases from V and 0 bases from J, with 10 bases between. The CDR3 loop reads CASSFARSSYEQYF. The CDR3 DNA reads as TGTGCCAGCAGTTTTGCCAGAAGCTCCTACGAGCAGTACTTC.

This clone appeared a few times. The chain carries TRBV2 and TRBJ1-1, with D unresolved. Germline lookup yields CDR1 SNHLY and CDR2 FYNNEI. The germline V and J ends were trimmed by 4 bases and 6 bases, with 9 bases remaining between them. The CDR3 is 12 amino acids. CDR3 residues: CASSAPQPEAFF. CDR3 in DNA: TGTGCCAGCAGTGCCCCACAACCTGAAGCTTTCTTT. The full variable domain, in which reference TRBV2 and TRBJ1-1 provide the parts outside the CDR3, is EPEVTQTPSHQVTQMGQEVILRCVPISNHLYFYWYRQILGQKVEFLVSFYNNEISEKSEIFDDQFSVERPDGSNFTLKIRSTKLEDSAMYFCASSAPQPEAFFGQGTRLTVV.

The J gene is TRBJ2-3, the V gene TRBV19, with 8 bases that match TRBD1. After removal of 8 bases from V and 1 base from J, the junction contained 2 bases not matched to a gene. The CDR3 sequence is 13 residues long. Germline V gives CDR1 LNHDA, CDR2 SQIVND (reference sequence). DNA for the CDR3: TGTGCCAGTTGGGGACAGGGCACAGATACGCAGTATTTT. Its protein is CASWGQGTDTQYF.

The chain combines TRBV28 with TRBJ1-2, with unresolved D. The CDR3 length is 16 residues. Germline V lookup: CDR1 MDHEN, CDR2 SYDVKM. Trimming took 6 bases from V and 8 from J, leaving 25 bases between them. The CDR3 protein is CASRPPREGLARGYTF. CDR3 DNA sequence: TGTGCCAGCAGACCCCCGAGGGAGGGTCTAGCACGGGGCTACACCTTC.